This T cell receptor (beta chain) was documented in a study of vaccination and CD4 T cells after COVID-19. Background on the study: Post-diagnosis, post-COVID samples were collected after a median approximately three months, ranging 35 to 161. Post-vaccine sampling followed dose two by a median approximately 70 days (range 14 to 241).

On this clonotype: Antigen unknown.

Treatment of the sample: roughly nine-day PBMC culture with coronavirus spike peptide pools or control peptides (ViraFEST assay). Prior to the COVID-19 pandemic (2011-2018), the unexposed donor's CD4+ T cells were collected. Cell supply allowing, SARS-CoV-2 S/N and four cold-coronavirus spikes probed unexposed-donor CD4+ T cells. Cultured CD4+ T cells had their DNA profiled by the Oncomine TCR Beta short-read assay. TCRdb re-derived calls from the PCR reads in MiXCR, one entry per CDR3 protein. The sample contains 4,000 or so distinct CDR3 sequences, 35% to 40% of which appear only once. Findings and caveats of the study: Spike mono-reactivity was shown by 304 of 307 vaccine-specific clones in convalescent patients.

Sequencing input: CD4+ T cells from blood, cultured in vitro. The sequence came from a human donor in good health.

The CDR3 here is CSARRRGSAFF. The DNA for the CDR3 is TGCAGTGCTAGAAGGCGGGGGTCGGCGTTCTTC. The chain links TRBV20-1 to TRBJ2-1; TRBD2 matches at 7 bases. Losses at the gene ends were 2 bases for V and 15 bases for J; bases not matched to a gene: 7. This CDR3 comprises 11 residues. Germline V gene lookup returns CDR1 DFQATT and CDR2 SNEGSKA (reference sequence).